This TCR beta chain was recorded in a study of a mutant IDH1 vaccine in newly diagnosed glioma. Study as a whole: Earlier therapy was either radiotherapy, temozolomide, or both, and most got both.

In the case of this clone: Antigen unknown.

The germline V and J ends were trimmed by 7 bases and 7 bases, with 16 bases remaining between them. The germline CDR1 and CDR2 sequences are MNHNS and SASEGT. The CDR3 is 13 amino acids. Using immunoSEQ multiplex PCR, the repertoire was profiled, and TCRdb retains in-frame clones only, with some absent. The sample contains tens of thousands of clones, 91% of which appear only once. The time point here: week 23, last vaccination. Every single dose of the vaccine, 300 ug of mutant IDH1 20-mer peptide, came with topical imiquimod. Astrocytomas found in donors were new, WHO grade 3 or 4, IDH1-mutant and ATRX-lost.

The material sequenced was PBMCs, taken from a glioma patient whose treatment included an IDH1 peptide vaccine. The sequence came from a man aged 45 to 65 with glioma. The chain combines TRBV6-1 with TRBJ1-2; D is possibly TRBD1 (6 bases). CDR3 sequence: CASNSDRIGGYTF. In DNA form, the CDR3 reads TGTGCCAGCAACTCAGACAGGATTGGTGGCTACACCTTC.